The T cell receptor (beta chain) under discussion was sequenced for a study of blood T cell repertoires in COVID-19. For the study at large: T cells, B-cell-depleted T cells, or PBMCs supplied cDNA or gDNA.

CDR3 length: 12 residues. Germline-derived CDR1 and CDR2 are SGHDT and YYEEEE. V gave up 5 bases and J gave up 9 bases; unmatched junction bases: 3. Original processing notes: Amplification of reference gene primers was used by the study to estimate nucleated cell counts. Produced via immunoSEQ multiplex PCR; TCRdb's table is partial and in-frame only. V and J calls and clone size are those listed in that table; D and trimming were worked out from the DNA. The top ten clones hold roughly 1.4% of a sample with fewer than 40,000 clones, nearly 90% of them seen once. The receptor was isolated from a man in his sixties with active COVID-19. This chain links TRBV5-6 with TRBJ2-1, with 9 bases fitting TRBD1. What was sequenced was peripheral blood. CDR3 nucleotides: TGTGCCAGCAGGGACAGGGGAGTTGAGCAGTTCTTC. This gives the protein CASRDRGVEQFF.